This T cell receptor beta chain is drawn from a study of monozygotic twins with inflammatory bowel disease. The CDR3 is 16 amino acids. Germline lookup yields CDR1 SGHVS and CDR2 FQNEAQ. TCRdb reprocessed the 5' RACE reads and reports one entry per CDR3 protein, with no DNA. This table lists around 450,000 distinct CDR3 sequences. The sample comprised blood. This TCR came from a human donor with ulcerative colitis or Crohn's disease, or a healthy co-twin of an affected twin (not recorded which). V usage is TRBV7-8 and J usage is TRBJ1-5; TCRdb names TRBD1, which stays unverified in the absence of DNA. The CDR3 spells CASSPETGIAVQPQHF.